The sequence of this T cell receptor beta chain was determined in a study of T cell responses to AZD1222 COVID-19 vaccine. Study-level findings and limits: Dominant at 160-218 and 743-854, vaccine-associated CD4 TCRs also spanned spike. Females outnumbered males among donors, who were mostly white British; clonal diversity was possibly underestimated. Only a handful of people who got AZD1222 tested seropositive at baseline.

The CDR3 is made up of 15 amino acids. Between the trimmed V and J ends, which lost 3 bases and 7 bases, there was a span of 17 bases. Germline V gene lookup returns CDR1 SGHVS and CDR2 FQNEAQ. The repertoire was sequenced with immunoSEQ multiplex PCR; TCRdb's copy has only in-frame clones and lacks some. The table lists nearly 110,000 clones, approximately 90% of them singletons, with 5% to 7.5% in the top ten. Of note for this clone: No antigen is known for it.

Here the sequenced sample was peripheral blood, taken 28 days after the second AZD1222 dose. This rearrangement joins TRBV7-8 to TRBJ2-3; D might be TRBD1 or TRBD2, each matching 5 bases. This TCR derives from an adult who received the AZD1222 COVID-19 vaccine. The CDR3 region has the DNA TGTGCCAGCAGCTTCGGGGCAACTCCCCCGAATACGCAGTATTTT. Residues: CASSFGATPPNTQYF.